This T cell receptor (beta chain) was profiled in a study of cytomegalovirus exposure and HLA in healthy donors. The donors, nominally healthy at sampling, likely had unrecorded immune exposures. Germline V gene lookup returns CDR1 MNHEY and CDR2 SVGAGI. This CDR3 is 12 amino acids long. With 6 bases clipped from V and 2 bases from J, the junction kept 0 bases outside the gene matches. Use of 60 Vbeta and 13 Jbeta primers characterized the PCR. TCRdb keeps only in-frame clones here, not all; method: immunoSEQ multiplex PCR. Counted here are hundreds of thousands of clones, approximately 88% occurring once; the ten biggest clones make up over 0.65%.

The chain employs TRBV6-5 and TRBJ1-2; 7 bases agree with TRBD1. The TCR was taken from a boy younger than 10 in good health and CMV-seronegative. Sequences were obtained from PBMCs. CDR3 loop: CASRQGNYGYTF. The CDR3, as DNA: TGTGCCAGCAGACAGGGGAACTATGGCTACACCTTC.